This T cell receptor beta chain derives from a study of blood T cell repertoires in COVID-19. Background on the study: Collection of acute and convalescent COVID-19 samples took place in the United States, Italy and Spain. T cells, B-cell-depleted T cells, or PBMCs supplied cDNA or gDNA.

Authors' processing steps: Nucleated cell counts were estimated from reference gene primer amplification. Here immunoSEQ multiplex PCR was the method, and the copy in TCRdb shows in-frame clones only, minus some. The V and J calls and the clone size are those of that table, but D and trimming were determined from the DNA. The sample contains around 280,000 clones, 86% of which appear only once. This CDR3 has 14 residues. V shed 6 bases and J shed 6 bases, with 17 bases lying between them. CDR1 and CDR2 from the germline V gene are LGHDT and YNNKEL (reference sequence). Source material: peripheral blood. The rearrangement uses TRBV3-1 (or the pseudogene TRBV3-2) and TRBJ1-2, with a weak D call TRBD1 (6 bases). The TCR was taken from a woman aged 25 to 39 who had recovered from COVID-19. CDR3 residues: CASSHSDRIHGYTF. The CDR3 region has the DNA TGTGCCAGCAGTCACTCCGACAGGATCCATGGCTACACCTTC.